The following is a TCR beta chain sequence with its context. What antigen it recognizes has not been identified. No per-base quality is available; no much larger clone lies one base away. TCRbeta CDR3 regions were amplified from genomic DNA by means of the immunoSEQ Assay, a bias-controlled multiplex PCR. The original pipeline was this. The number of nucleated cells in each sample was estimated from the amplification of reference gene primers within the assay. To quantify the absolute abundance of each unique TCRbeta CDR3 rearrangement, sequence reads were collapsed and filtered. Productive Simpson clonality was computed per sample as the square root of Simpson's diversity index over productive rearrangements. As stored in TCRdb, this immuneACCESS dataset retains in-frame rearrangements with V and J assigned. A fraction of the clones does not appear; measured against another copy, unresolved V genes explain less than half of the discrepancy, and the remainder lacks a known reason. D and trimming come from the DNA, and the V and J calls and clone size come from that table. The sample table holds approximately 100,000 clones, of which just over 85% were seen once. The biggest ten clones account for 2% to 3% of the sample.

This sample was taken from a study of blood T cell repertoires in COVID-19 (dated by TCRdb to about 2020). A note on the overall study: Samples covering the acute and convalescent phases of COVID-19 were provided by collaborators in the United States, Italy and Spain. The prospective study material was composed of cDNA or gDNA derived from T cells, B-cell-depleted T cells, or PBMCs. The dataset comprised deeply sampled blood TCRbeta repertoires from subjects exposed to, actively infected with, or recovered from COVID-19. The repertoires were made available in a free public database intended to serve as a resource for research on the immune response to SARS-CoV-2. The samples were drawn from two sources: the first 160 participants of the ongoing ImmuneRACE study, and 1,000 to 1,500 subjects contributed by 6 global collaborators. Sample metadata almost always included a de-identified subject ID, COVID-19 status, age in years and sex. HLA class I and class II types, where available, came from metadata supplied by the sample provider rather than from assay-based typing.

Participants in the prospective study were aged roughly 18 to 100 years, lived in some 24 United States geographic areas, and enrolled through a virtual design. To assign participants to cohorts, the prospective study relied on clinical history that participants themselves reported in a screening survey and a study questionnaire. Recovered participants in ImmuneRACE Cohort 3 were defined as having two consecutive negative NP/OP PCR tests, clearance from a healthcare professional, or resolution of symptoms. In the prospective study, whole blood, serum and a nasopharyngeal or oropharyngeal swab were collected from each participant by mobile phlebotomists. Participants in the prospective study had the option to provide additional blood draws and questionnaires over a roughly two-month period. Before DNA extraction, blood samples from the prospective study were shipped at room temperature or frozen.

Broader findings and caveats from the paper: The quantity of clinical and demographic metadata differed by source and by participant and was supplied without curation.

V is shortened by 6 bases, J by 1 base, and the region joining them spans 6 bases. Counted from cysteine to phenylalanine, this CDR3 has 12 amino acids. Only the CDR3 part of the read is kept: 36 bases, read in frame from the first base. Specimen: PBMCs or T cells enriched from blood (not recorded which). In this chain, TRBV12-3 or TRBV12-4 is recombined with TRBJ1-1, with a weak D call of TRBD1 (5 bases match). This clonotype originated in a woman aged 45 to 65 who had recovered from COVID-19. The CDR3: CASRGRNTEAFF. The bases are TGTGCCAGCAGGGGGCGGAACACTGAAGCTTTCTTT.